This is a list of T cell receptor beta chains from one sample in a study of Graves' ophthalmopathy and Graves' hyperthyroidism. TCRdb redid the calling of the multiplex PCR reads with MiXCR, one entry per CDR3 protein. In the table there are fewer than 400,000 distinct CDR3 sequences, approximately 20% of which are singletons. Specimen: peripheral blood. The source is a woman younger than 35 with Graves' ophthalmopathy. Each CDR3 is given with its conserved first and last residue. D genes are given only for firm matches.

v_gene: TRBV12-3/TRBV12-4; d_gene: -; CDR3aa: CASSRDDRFEQYF
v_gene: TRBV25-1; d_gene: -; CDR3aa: CASSVDPNYGYTF
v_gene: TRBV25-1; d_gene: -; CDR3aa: CASSEWGQLNTEAFF
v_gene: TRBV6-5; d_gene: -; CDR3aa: CASQGELPEAFF
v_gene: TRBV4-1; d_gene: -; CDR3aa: CASSQGSGKTQYF
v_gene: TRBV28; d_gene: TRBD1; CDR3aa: CASKRQGLGEQYF
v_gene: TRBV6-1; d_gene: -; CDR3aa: CASSGFAGVVGQETQYF
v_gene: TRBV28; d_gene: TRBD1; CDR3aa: CASLPGQGVHEQYF
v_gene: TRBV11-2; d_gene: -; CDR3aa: CASSLTNSNQPQHF
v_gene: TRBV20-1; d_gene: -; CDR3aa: CSARSGQGNTGELFF
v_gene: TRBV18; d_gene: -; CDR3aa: CASSSLADGELFF
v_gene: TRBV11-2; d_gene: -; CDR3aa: CASSLLGISGRNLYGYTF
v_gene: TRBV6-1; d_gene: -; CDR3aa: CASSDGTAQYF
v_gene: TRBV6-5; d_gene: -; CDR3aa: CASSRGESYEQYF